The 27 T cell receptor beta chains listed next were all sequenced from one sample in a study of cytomegalovirus exposure and HLA in healthy donors. Sequencing was performed with immunoSEQ multiplex PCR; in TCRdb, only in-frame clones are kept and a portion is missing. This table holds some 98,000 clones, 70% to 90% found once. The sequencing sample was made of PBMCs. Every receptor here comes from a woman in her twenties or thirties in good health and CMV-seronegative.

J is TRBJ2-7 and V is TRBV19; the match to TRBD1 covers 11 bases. The V and J ends lost 9 bases and 7 bases, in that order; junction bases with no gene match: 11. The length of the CDR3 is 14 residues. Germline V CDR1 and CDR2: LNHDA, SQIVND (reference sequence). The CDR3 nucleotides are TGTGCCAGCCAACCCGGGACAGGGGGAAGGGAGCAGTACTTC. Translated, it gives CASQPGTGGREQYF.

This clone was counted a single time. V usage is TRBV6-1 and J usage is TRBJ2-3, with 13 bases matching TRBD2. Germline assignment: CDR1 MNHNS and CDR2 SASEGT. This CDR3 is 17 amino acids long. With V trimmed by 0 bases and J by 4 bases, 4 bases remained unmatched. The CDR3 bases are TGTGCCAGCAGTGAAGCGGGGACTAGCGGGAATGCAGATACGCAGTATTTT. Amino acid sequence: CASSEAGTSGNADTQYF.

The rearrangement joins TRBV5-4 to TRBJ1-1; the D gene is possibly TRBD1 (5 bases). Trimming left V 4 bases short and J 1 base short, with 8 bases between. Germline V lookup: CDR1 SGHNT, CDR2 YYREEE (reference sequence). CDR3 length: 13 amino acids. CDR3 protein: CASSAGQNTEAFF. CDR3 nucleotides: TGTGCCAGCAGCGCTGGACAGAACACTGAAGCTTTCTTT.

The chain employs TRBV2 and TRBJ2-1; TRBD2 might be the D (6 bases). V lost 6 bases, J lost 6 bases, and 18 bases lay in between. This CDR3 has 15 residues. The germline V gene encodes CDR1 SNHLY and CDR2 FYNNEI. CDR3 nucleotide sequence: TGTGCCAGCAGCGACGGGGGACGTCGCATCAATGAGCAGTTCTTC. Translating it yields CASSDGGRRINEQFF.

This rearrangement joins TRBV11-2 to TRBJ1-2, with 9 bases lining up with TRBD1. Germline V gene data show CDR1 as SGHAT and CDR2 as FQNNGV. This CDR3 contains 14 residues. After removal of 5 bases from V and 9 bases from J, the junction contained 10 bases not matched to a gene. The CDR3 reads CASSPQPGQGSYTF. DNA for the CDR3: TGTGCCAGCAGCCCCCAGCCGGGACAGGGTAGCTACACCTTC.

This clone has just a few counts. This chain connects TRBV6-5 to TRBJ1-6, with D possibly being TRBD1 (6 bases). CDR3 size: 15 residues. Trimming pared 2 bases from V and 7 bases from J, leaving 12 bases between. Germline assignment: CDR1 MNHEY and CDR2 SVGAGI. DNA for the CDR3: TGTGCCAGCAGTTACGGGGCAGGGGTAAATTCACCCCTCCACTTT. This translates into CASSYGAGVNSPLHF.

The V and J genes are TRBV29-1 and TRBJ2-7; 7 bases fit TRBD2. The CDR3 runs 12 residues. The ends lost 7 bases at V and 6 bases at J; junction bases unmatched: 9. Germline lookup yields CDR1 SQVTM and CDR2 ANQGSEA. Written as DNA, the CDR3 is TGCAGCGGGGCGGGAGCGGGAAGCGAGCAGTACTTC. Its protein product is CSGAGAGSEQYF.

The rearrangement links TRBV6-5 to TRBJ2-7; D remains ambiguous. The CDR3 length is 12 residues. Trimming cost V 6 bases and J 3 bases, with 9 bases left between them. Germline CDR1 reads MNHEY; CDR2 reads SVGAGI. CDR3 DNA sequence: TGTGCCAGCAGACCCAGTGGCTACGAGCAGTACTTC. It is translated as CASRPSGYEQYF.

In DNA form, the CDR3 reads TGTGCCAGCAGTAACGTTCGGGCCTACGAGCAGTACTTC. Translating it yields CASSNVRAYEQYF. The chain couples TRBV28 to TRBJ2-7; no definite D call. The CDR3 spans 13 residues. V was shortened by 5 bases and J by 2 bases, with 10 bases between the two germline ends. Germline assignment: CDR1 MDHEN and CDR2 SYDVKM.

This chain uses TRBV5-1 with TRBJ1-1; D gene unclear. Trimming took off 1 base at V and 7 bases at J, with 8 bases between the two ends. This CDR3 is built from 12 residues. CDR1 and CDR2 (germline): SGHRS, YFSETQ. The CDR3 nucleotides are TGCGCCAGCAGCTTGTCCCCAGGTGAAGCTTTCTTT. Amino acid sequence: CASSLSPGEAFF.

Here the CDR3 reads CASSQPGLAGQQFF. The CDR3, as DNA: TGTGCCAGCAGCCAACCGGGACTAGCGGGCCAGCAGTTCTTC. V usage is TRBV6-5 and J usage is TRBJ2-1, with TRBD2 identical over 12 bases. Looked up from germline, CDR1 is MNHEY and CDR2 is SVGAGI. The trim removed 6 bases at V and 11 bases at J, leaving 8 bases unmatched. This CDR3 contains 14 residues.

This clone was detected a few times. Other nucleotide sequences in the sample specify the same CDR3. The genes are TRBV5-1 and TRBJ1-1; D is uncertain. The ends were cut back, 4 bases at V and 2 bases at J, with 12 bases in the middle. The germline gives CDR1 SGHRS, CDR2 YFSETQ. This CDR3 region has 14 residues. Here the CDR3 DNA reads TGCGCCAGCAGCCCCTCGGTCCAAAACACTGAAGCTTTCTTT. It is translated as CASSPSVQNTEAFF.

The chain combines TRBV28 with TRBJ1-2; 8 positions agree with TRBD1. There are 14 residues in the CDR3. Trimming cost V 6 bases and J 6 bases; bases outside gene matches: 9. Germline V gene data show CDR1 as MDHEN and CDR2 as SYDVKM. The CDR3: CASRTGADEDGYTF. CDR3 DNA sequence: TGTGCCAGCAGGACAGGGGCGGATGAAGATGGCTACACCTTC.

The rearrangement links TRBV6-1 to TRBJ2-7; 10 nucleotides align to TRBD1. CDR3 length: 15 amino acids. V trimming: 0 bases; J trimming: 2 bases; junction bases outside the gene matches: 1. CDR1 is MNHNS, CDR2 SASEGT, per germline. Here the CDR3 DNA reads TGTGCCAGCAGTGAAGCGGGACAGGGGACCTACGAGCAGTACTTC. Its translation is CASSEAGQGTYEQYF.

V is TRBV9 and J is TRBJ1-2; tentatively, D is TRBD1 (6 bases). Trimming stripped 0 bases from V and 3 bases from J, with 12 bases between. Germline loops: CDR1 SGDLS, CDR2 YYNGEE. The CDR3 is made up of 15 amino acids. CDR3 in DNA: TGTGCCAGCAGCGTAGTGGGGGGGCGAGACTATGGCTACACCTTC. Translating it yields CASSVVGGRDYGYTF.

V and J are TRBV2 and TRBJ1-1; 9 positions match TRBD1. Per the germline V gene, CDR1 is SNHLY and CDR2 is FYNNEI. Trimming at V came to 6 bases and at J to 5 bases, leaving 4 bases not matched to a gene. The CDR3 sequence is 13 residues long. The CDR3 region is CASSIGQGTEAFF. CDR3 DNA sequence: TGTGCCAGCAGCATAGGACAGGGGACTGAAGCTTTCTTT.

The table lists this clone with a count of one. The chain is built from TRBV18 and TRBJ2-2, with TRBD1 identical over 10 bases. Germline CDR1 is KGHSH and CDR2 is LQKENI. Trimming at V came to 6 bases and at J to 5 bases, leaving 9 bases not matched to a gene. CDR3 length equals 16 residues. This CDR3 is CASSLAGTGATGELFF. The CDR3 bases are TGTGCCAGCTCCCTAGCCGGGACAGGGGCGACCGGGGAGCTGTTTTTT.

The rearrangement links TRBV19 to TRBJ1-4; TRBD1 aligns across 7 bases. There are 13 residues in the CDR3. Germline lookup yields CDR1 LNHDA and CDR2 SQIVND (reference sequence). The V segment lost 4 bases and the J segment 8 bases; nucleotides outside the gene matches: 4. The CDR3 DNA follows: TGTGCCAGTAGTACGACAGGGCGGGAAAAACTGTTTTTT. Protein product: CASSTTGREKLFF.

The J gene is TRBJ2-3, the V gene TRBV7-9; TRBD2 matches 16 bases. With 6 bases clipped from V and 0 bases from J, the junction kept 6 bases outside the gene matches. This CDR3 is 18 amino acids long. Germline V gene sequence: CDR1 SEHNR, CDR2 FQNEAQ (reference sequence). The CDR3 nucleotides read TGTGCCAGCAGGTCGGGACTAGCGGGAGGGATCAGCACAGATACGCAGTATTTT. As protein: CASRSGLAGGISTDTQYF.

This clone was counted only a few times. The chain joins TRBV10-3 to TRBJ2-5, with TRBD2 identical over 9 bases. The V segment lost 2 bases and the J segment 4 bases; nucleotides outside the gene matches: 8. This CDR3 region has 16 residues. Germline V gives CDR1 ENHRY, CDR2 SYGVKD. CDR3 in DNA: TGTGCCATCAGTGAGCTCGGTCTAGCGGGGAGAGAGACCCAGTACTTC. It specifies CAISELGLAGRETQYF.

The genes are TRBV19 and TRBJ1-1, with 9 positions matching TRBD1. CDR1 and CDR2 from the germline V gene are LNHDA and SQIVND (reference sequence). This CDR3 is built from 11 residues. The CDR3 loop is CASRQGVGAFF. DNA of the CDR3: TGTGCGTCCCGACAGGGGGTTGGAGCTTTCTTT.

This clone has a handful of counts. This chain joins TRBV7-3 and TRBJ2-1, with 8 bases matching TRBD2. The J segment lost 5 bases and the V segment lost 5 bases, leaving 8 bases of the junction unmatched. Germline CDR1 and CDR2: SGHTA and FQGTGA. This CDR3 comprises 15 residues. DNA of the CDR3: TGTGCCAGCAGCCCAATCGGGGGGGTCCACAATGAGCAGTTCTTC. It codes for CASSPIGGVHNEQFF.

The chain joins TRBV7-2 to TRBJ2-7; 10 bases map to TRBD2. Trimming cost V 1 base and J 3 bases; bases outside gene matches: 3. This CDR3 is 15 amino acids long. Germline V gene lookup returns CDR1 SGHTA and CDR2 FQGNSA. This CDR3 is CASSLDSSGSYEQYF. CDR3 nucleotides: TGTGCCAGCAGCTTAGATTCTAGCGGGAGCTACGAGCAGTACTTC. Together with reference TRBV7-2 and TRBJ2-7, the CDR3 gives the full variable domain: GAGVSQSPSNKVTEKGKDVELRCDPISGHTALYWYRQSLGQGLEFLIYFQGNSAPDKSGLPSDRFSAERTGGSVSTLTIQRTQQEDSAVYLCASSLDSSGSYEQYFGPGTRLTVT.

This sequence joins TRBV2 and TRBJ2-7; 8 nucleotides match TRBD2. J gave up 6 bases and V 4 bases, and 8 bases lay outside the gene matches. The CDR3 runs to 14 residues. Per the germline V gene, CDR1 is SNHLY and CDR2 is FYNNEI. CDR3 region: CASSAAGGWGEQYF. CDR3 DNA: TGTGCCAGCAGTGCCGCGGGAGGATGGGGCGAGCAGTACTTC.

J is TRBJ1-1 and V is TRBV7-9, with unresolved D. Germline V gives CDR1 SEHNR, CDR2 FQNEAQ (reference sequence). V was pared by 5 bases and J by 4 bases, with 20 bases between. This CDR3 has 16 amino acids. CDR3 nucleotides: TGTGCCAGCAGCCCACTCGACCCGGGGTGGGGCACTGAAGCTTTCTTT. Protein product: CASSPLDPGWGTEAFF.

The chain combines TRBV2 with TRBJ2-4; D is ambiguous. CDR1 SNHLY and CDR2 FYNNEI come from the germline V gene. The CDR3 has 16 amino acids. V was shortened by 4 bases and J by 0 bases, with 13 bases between the two germline ends. The CDR3, as DNA: TGTGCCAGCAGTGTTGAAACGGTACTAGCCAAAAACATTCAGTACTTC. Amino acids: CASSVETVLAKNIQYF. The variable domain in full, with the rest retrieved from reference TRBV2 and TRBJ2-4, is EPEVTQTPSHQVTQMGQEVILRCVPISNHLYFYWYRQILGQKVEFLVSFYNNEISEKSEIFDDQFSVERPDGSNFTLKIRSTKLEDSAMYFCASSVETVLAKNIQYFGAGTRLSVL.

The rearrangement joins TRBV15 to TRBJ1-2; a weak D match, TRBD1 (5 bases). The CDR3 sequence is 18 residues long. V was pared by 1 base and J by 4 bases, with 22 bases between. Germline V lookup: CDR1 LNHNV, CDR2 YYDKDF (reference sequence). The CDR3 bases are TGTGCCACCAGCAGAGGCTTAACCGGGACTGCTTCGAGCTATGGCTACACCTTC. It specifies CATSRGLTGTASSYGYTF. The full variable domain, rest sourced from reference TRBV15 and TRBJ1-2, is DAMVIQNPRYQVTQFGKPVTLSCSQTLNHNVMYWYQQKSSQAPKLLFHYYDKDFNNEADTPDNFQSRRPNTSFCFLDIRSPGLGDTAMYLCATSRGLTGTASSYGYTFGSGTRLTVV.